This is a list of T cell receptor beta chains from one sample in a study of CD8+ T cells in alopecia areata. Sequenced by immunoSEQ multiplex PCR; TCRdb stores in-frame clones only, minus some. The data contain 160,000 or so clones, roughly 60% of them singletons. The input for sequencing was CD4+ T cells sorted from blood, taken at approximately week 56, from a patient treated with tofacitinib. The receptors originated from a human donor with alopecia areata. Each CDR3 is given with its conserved first and last residue. Fields, in order: J gene, clone size, D gene, V gene, CDR3 protein, CDR3 DNA. D genes are given only for firm matches. Only some rows state a clone size, as once, few, many or a class for expanded clones.

J gene: TRBJ2-5; clone size: .; D gene: TRBD2; V gene: TRBV20-1; CDR3 protein: CSAEREVHQYF; CDR3 DNA: TGCAGTGCCGAACGGGAGGTGCATCAGTACTTC
J gene: TRBJ1-5; clone size: .; D gene: TRBD1; V gene: TRBV5-1; CDR3 protein: CASSDNSGTGAPQHF; CDR3 DNA: TGCGCCAGCAGCGATAACTCCGGGACAGGGGCACCCCAGCATTTT
J gene: TRBJ2-2; clone size: .; D gene: .; V gene: TRBV30; CDR3 protein: CAVFGGRDTGELFF; CDR3 DNA: TGTGCCGTCTTCGGGGGGCGCGACACCGGGGAGCTGTTTTTT
J gene: TRBJ1-5; clone size: .; D gene: .; V gene: TRBV9; CDR3 protein: CASSMSSSQPQHF; CDR3 DNA: TGTGCCAGCAGCATGTCTTCCAGCCAGCCCCAGCATTTT
J gene: TRBJ1-2; clone size: .; D gene: .; V gene: TRBV19; CDR3 protein: CASQDIIGYTF; CDR3 DNA: TGTGCCTCCCAGGACATTATAGGCTACACCTTC
J gene: TRBJ1-2; clone size: .; D gene: TRBD1; V gene: TRBV27; CDR3 protein: CASRVRGTGTTAYGYTF; CDR3 DNA: TGTGCCAGCAGGGTAAGGGGGACAGGGACAACCGCCTATGGCTACACCTTC
J gene: TRBJ2-3; clone size: few; D gene: .; V gene: TRBV14; CDR3 protein: CASSQLRADTQYF; CDR3 DNA: TGTGCCAGCAGCCAATTAAGGGCCGATACGCAGTATTTT
J gene: TRBJ2-5; clone size: .; D gene: TRBD2; V gene: TRBV15; CDR3 protein: CATSRDTSGGKTQYF; CDR3 DNA: TGTGCCACCAGCAGAGATACTAGCGGGGGGAAGACCCAGTACTTC
J gene: TRBJ2-3; clone size: .; D gene: .; V gene: TRBV15; CDR3 protein: CATSTARAARGGTDTQYF; CDR3 DNA: TGTGCCACCAGCACCGCGCGAGCTGCGCGGGGCGGGACAGATACGCAGTATTTT
J gene: TRBJ1-5; clone size: .; D gene: .; V gene: TRBV6-6; CDR3 protein: CASSPDSHNQPQHF; CDR3 DNA: TGTGCCAGCAGCCCGGACAGCCACAATCAGCCCCAGCATTTT
J gene: TRBJ2-5; clone size: .; D gene: .; V gene: TRBV30; CDR3 protein: CAWSAGGYETQYF; CDR3 DNA: TGTGCCTGGAGTGCGGGGGGCTATGAGACCCAGTACTTC
J gene: TRBJ1-1; clone size: .; D gene: .; V gene: TRBV2; CDR3 protein: CASRYTKGGLAFF; CDR3 DNA: TGTGCCAGCAGATACACAAAGGGGGGATTAGCTTTCTTT
J gene: TRBJ2-1; clone size: few; D gene: .; V gene: TRBV5-1; CDR3 protein: CASSFGQTLYNEQFF; CDR3 DNA: TGCGCCAGCAGCTTTGGGCAGACCCTCTACAATGAGCAGTTCTTC
J gene: TRBJ1-1; clone size: .; D gene: .; V gene: TRBV27; CDR3 protein: CASRRTDHNTEAFF; CDR3 DNA: TGTGCCAGCAGACGGACAGATCATAACACTGAAGCTTTCTTT
J gene: TRBJ2-7; clone size: .; D gene: .; V gene: TRBV7-3; CDR3 protein: CASSSQPGSSYEQYF; CDR3 DNA: TGTGCCAGCAGCTCCCAACCGGGGAGCTCCTACGAGCAGTACTTC
J gene: TRBJ2-6; clone size: .; D gene: .; V gene: TRBV7-2; CDR3 protein: CASSLVAGGANVLTF; CDR3 DNA: TGTGCCAGCAGCTTAGTGGCAGGCGGGGCCAACGTCCTGACTTTC
J gene: TRBJ2-1; clone size: .; D gene: TRBD2; V gene: TRBV4-2; CDR3 protein: CASSQEPLAGVRYNEQFF; CDR3 DNA: TGTGCCAGCAGCCAGGAGCCCCTAGCGGGCGTGCGCTACAATGAGCAGTTCTTC
J gene: TRBJ2-3; clone size: .; D gene: .; V gene: TRBV6-1; CDR3 protein: CASRREGPSTDTQYF; CDR3 DNA: TGTGCCAGCAGGCGTGAGGGACCGAGCACAGATACGCAGTATTTT
J gene: TRBJ1-3; clone size: .; D gene: .; V gene: TRBV6-5; CDR3 protein: CASSYTSSTAGNTIYF; CDR3 DNA: TGTGCCAGCAGTTACACCTCCAGTACGGCCGGAAACACCATATATTTT
J gene: TRBJ1-6; clone size: few; D gene: .; V gene: TRBV25-1; CDR3 protein: CASAKASGDPGSPLHF; CDR3 DNA: TGTGCCAGCGCTAAAGCCTCCGGGGACCCGGGGTCACCCCTCCACTTT
J gene: TRBJ2-2; clone size: .; D gene: TRBD1; V gene: TRBV11-3; CDR3 protein: CASSPWTGTPRDTGELFF; CDR3 DNA: TGTGCCAGCAGCCCTTGGACAGGGACCCCCCGGGACACCGGGGAGCTGTTTTTT
J gene: TRBJ1-1; clone size: .; D gene: .; V gene: TRBV30; CDR3 protein: CASKPSQGGTEAFF; CDR3 DNA: TGTGCCTCGAAACCGTCACAGGGAGGCACTGAAGCTTTCTTT
J gene: TRBJ2-5; clone size: few; D gene: TRBD1; V gene: TRBV4-1; CDR3 protein: CASSQDGTAQETQYF; CDR3 DNA: TGCGCCAGCAGCCAAGATGGGACAGCCCAAGAGACCCAGTACTTC
J gene: TRBJ1-5; clone size: .; D gene: .; V gene: TRBV6-5; CDR3 protein: CASSSRGVHQPQHF; CDR3 DNA: TGTGCCAGCAGTTCTCGGGGGGTTCATCAGCCCCAGCATTTT
J gene: TRBJ2-5; clone size: .; D gene: .; V gene: TRBV2; CDR3 protein: CASSGRQGRKETQYF; CDR3 DNA: TGTGCCAGCAGTGGGCGTCAGGGGAGGAAGGAGACCCAGTACTTC
J gene: TRBJ1-2; clone size: few; D gene: .; V gene: TRBV11-2; CDR3 protein: CASSSDNYGYTF; CDR3 DNA: TGTGCCAGCAGCTCAGACAACTATGGCTACACCTTC
J gene: TRBJ2-4; clone size: .; D gene: .; V gene: TRBV7-2; CDR3 protein: CASSSQTGTMAKNIQYF; CDR3 DNA: TGTGCCAGCAGCTCCCAGACGGGGACCATGGCCAAAAACATTCAGTACTTC
J gene: TRBJ2-7; clone size: few; D gene: TRBD1; V gene: TRBV5-1; CDR3 protein: CASSKYAGQGGSGQYF; CDR3 DNA: TGCGCCAGCAGCAAATATGCGGGACAGGGAGGGTCGGGGCAGTACTTC
J gene: TRBJ1-2; clone size: .; D gene: .; V gene: TRBV27; CDR3 protein: CASSNNYGYTF; CDR3 DNA: TGTGCCAGCAGTAATAACTATGGCTACACCTTC
J gene: TRBJ1-5; clone size: .; D gene: TRBD1; V gene: TRBV11-2; CDR3 protein: CASSPGQERPYSNQPQHF; CDR3 DNA: TGTGCCAGCAGCCCTGGACAGGAACGACCTTATAGCAATCAGCCCCAGCATTTT
J gene: TRBJ1-2; clone size: .; D gene: .; V gene: TRBV13; CDR3 protein: CASSHSGGLFYGYTF; CDR3 DNA: TGTGCCAGCAGCCACTCGGGCGGCTTATTCTATGGCTACACCTTC
J gene: TRBJ2-7; clone size: few; D gene: TRBD1; V gene: TRBV29-1; CDR3 protein: CSVASIPGQSVDEQYF; CDR3 DNA: TGCAGCGTTGCGAGCATTCCGGGACAGTCTGTAGACGAGCAGTACTTC
J gene: TRBJ2-7; clone size: once; D gene: TRBD2; V gene: TRBV7-6; CDR3 protein: CASSPGGAEQYF; CDR3 DNA: TGTGCCAGCAGCCCCGGGGGGGCAGAGCAGTACTTC
J gene: TRBJ2-7; clone size: .; D gene: TRBD2; V gene: TRBV29-1; CDR3 protein: CSVDGPTGGTYEQYF; CDR3 DNA: TGCAGCGTTGACGGTCCAACGGGGGGAACCTACGAGCAGTACTTC
J gene: TRBJ1-6; clone size: .; D gene: .; V gene: TRBV30; CDR3 protein: CAWMAGRSSYNSPLHF; CDR3 DNA: TGTGCCTGGATGGCGGGCCGGAGCTCCTATAATTCACCCCTCCACTTT
J gene: TRBJ2-5; clone size: .; D gene: .; V gene: TRBV7-2; CDR3 protein: CASSPGTGGETQYF; CDR3 DNA: TGTGCCAGCAGCCCAGGGACTGGGGGAGAGACCCAGTACTTC
J gene: TRBJ1-2; clone size: .; D gene: TRBD1; V gene: TRBV29-1; CDR3 protein: CSVANRGSYGYTF; CDR3 DNA: TGCAGCGTGGCCAACAGGGGCAGCTATGGCTACACCTTC